This TCR beta chain was found in a study of T-cell memory formation after mild COVID-19. V gave up 5 bases and J gave up 6 bases, with 19 bases separating them. CDR3 length: 15 residues. TCRdb re-derived calls from the 5' RACE reads in MiXCR, one entry per CDR3 protein. The data show 150,000 to 200,000 distinct CDR3 sequences, with about 14% seen just once and roughly 15% held by the top ten. The TCR comes from an adult woman who had mild COVID-19 (a few samples of this study predate the infection). Cell type and time point are not known. This rearrangement joins TRBV12-3 or TRBV12-4 to TRBJ1-2; D is unresolved. The sample taken for sequencing was PBMCs or a T cell subset sorted from them (not recorded which). The CDR3 is CASSPVLGTWDGYTF. As DNA, the CDR3 is TGTGCCAGCAGTCCCGTGTTAGGCACCTGGGATGGCTACACCTTC.